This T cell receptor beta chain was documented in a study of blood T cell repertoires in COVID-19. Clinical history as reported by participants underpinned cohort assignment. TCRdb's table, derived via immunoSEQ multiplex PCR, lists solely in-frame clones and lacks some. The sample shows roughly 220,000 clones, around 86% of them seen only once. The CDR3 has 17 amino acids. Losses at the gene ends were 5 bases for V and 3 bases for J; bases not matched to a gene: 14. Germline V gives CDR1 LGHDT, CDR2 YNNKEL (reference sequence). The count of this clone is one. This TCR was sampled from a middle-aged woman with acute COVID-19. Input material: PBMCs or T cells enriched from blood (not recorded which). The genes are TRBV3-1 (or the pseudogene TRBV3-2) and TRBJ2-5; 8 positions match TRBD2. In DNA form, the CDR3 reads TGTGCCAGCAGCAAAGGGATTCGGCGGGAGGCAAAAGAGACCCAGTACTTC. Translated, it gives CASSKGIRREAKETQYF.